This T cell receptor (beta chain) stems from a study of blood T cell repertoires in COVID-19. The germline CDR1 and CDR2 sequences are SGDLS and YYNGEE. V lost 4 bases to trimming and J lost 5 bases; unmatched junction nucleotides: 4. The CDR3 length is 14 residues. Some clones are missing from TCRdb's copy, which holds only in-frame ones; the method was immunoSEQ multiplex PCR. This table has hundreds of thousands of clones, roughly 85% appearing once. V and J are TRBV9 and TRBJ2-5; TRBD1 aligns across 11 bases. Input material: peripheral blood. This receptor was identified in a woman under 40 with active or convalescent COVID-19. The CDR3 DNA follows: TGTGCCAGCAGCAGAGGGACAGGGGGTGAGACCCAGTACTTC. It specifies CASSRGTGGETQYF.